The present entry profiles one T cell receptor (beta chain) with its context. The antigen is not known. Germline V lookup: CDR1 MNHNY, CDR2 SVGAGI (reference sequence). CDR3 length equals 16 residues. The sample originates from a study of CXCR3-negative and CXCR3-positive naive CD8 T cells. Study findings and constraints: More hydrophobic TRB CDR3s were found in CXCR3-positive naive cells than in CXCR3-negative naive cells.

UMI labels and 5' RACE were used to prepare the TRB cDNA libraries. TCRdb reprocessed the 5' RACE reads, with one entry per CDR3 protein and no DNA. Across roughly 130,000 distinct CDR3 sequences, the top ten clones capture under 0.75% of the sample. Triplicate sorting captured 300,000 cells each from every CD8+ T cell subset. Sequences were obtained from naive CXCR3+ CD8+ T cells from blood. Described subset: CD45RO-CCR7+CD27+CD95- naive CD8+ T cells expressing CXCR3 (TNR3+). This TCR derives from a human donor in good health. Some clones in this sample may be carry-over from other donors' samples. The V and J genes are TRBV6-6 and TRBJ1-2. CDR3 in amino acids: CASSYSRSWVDYGYTF.